Following are 25 T cell receptor beta chains from one sample sequenced in a study of blood T cell repertoires in COVID-19. Measured with immunoSEQ multiplex PCR; TCRdb has only the in-frame clones, and not every one. Of roughly 200,000 clones listed, roughly 87% were seen once; the top ten hold 10% to 13%. Sequencing input: PBMCs or T cells enriched from blood (not recorded which). These receptors were collected from a man aged 18 to 29 with acute COVID-19.

As concerns this clone: In the same sample, other DNA sequences code for this CDR3. V usage is TRBV7-2 and J usage is TRBJ2-2, with D tentatively TRBD1 (6 bases). Trimming removed 3 bases from V and 3 bases from J, with 8 bases in between. The CDR3 covers 14 residues. Looked up from germline, CDR1 is SGHTA and CDR2 is FQGNSA. This CDR3 reads CASSLGQHTGELFF. The CDR3 bases are TGTGCCAGCAGCTTGGGACAACACACCGGGGAGCTGTTTTTT. Filled out from reference TRBV7-2 and TRBJ2-2, the complete variable domain reads GAGVSQSPSNKVTEKGKDVELRCDPISGHTALYWYRQSLGQGLEFLIYFQGNSAPDKSGLPSDRFSAERTGGSVSTLTIQRTQQEDSAVYLCASSLGQHTGELFFGEGSRLTVL.

V and J are TRBV5-4 and TRBJ2-2, with D hard to call. The ends were cut back, 1 base at V and 0 bases at J, with 7 bases in the middle. Germline V gene sequence: CDR1 SGHNT, CDR2 YYREEE (reference sequence). The CDR3 loop spans 15 amino acids. The CDR3 bases are TGTGCCAGCAGCTTGCGGGTTGCGAACACCGGGGAGCTGTTTTTT. Amino acids: CASSLRVANTGELFF.

As concerns this clone: Other DNA sequences of this sample code for an identical CDR3. This chain uses TRBV20-1 with TRBJ2-7, with D unresolved. CDR1 and CDR2 (germline): DFQATT, SNEGSKA (reference sequence). The V and J ends lost 0 bases and 3 bases respectively, with 3 bases between them. The CDR3 covers 11 residues. In nucleotides, the CDR3 is TGCAGTGCTAGAGATCTCTACGAGCAGTACTTC. Translation: CSARDLYEQYF.

V and J are TRBV28 and TRBJ1-1; D is perhaps TRBD1 (5 bases). Germline V lookup: CDR1 MDHEN, CDR2 SYDVKM. This CDR3 is 15 amino acids long. The V end was cut by 5 bases, the J end by 4 bases, with 17 bases between. Written as DNA, the CDR3 is TGTGCCAGCAGTCGGAGGGTGGGGCCAAGCACTGAAGCTTTCTTT. Protein product: CASSRRVGPSTEAFF.

The chain combines TRBV29-1 with TRBJ2-7; perhaps TRBD2 as D (5 bases). The CDR3 runs 13 residues. Trimming shortened V by 2 bases and J by 6 bases, and 14 bases separated the two germline ends. CDR1 and CDR2 (germline): SQVTM, ANQGSEA. The CDR3 DNA follows: TGCAGCGTTGAAAGGGAAGCTGGGAGCGAGCAGTACTTC. Amino acid sequence: CSVEREAGSEQYF.

The chain uses TRBV24-1 and TRBJ2-5; no clear D gene. Trimming left V 3 bases short and J 1 base short, with 8 bases between. The CDR3 has 14 residues. Germline CDR1 KGHDR, CDR2 SFDVKD. The DNA for the CDR3 is TGTGCCACCAGTGATGGGCAGATCCAAGAGACCCAGTACTTC. This translates into CATSDGQIQETQYF.

The chain carries TRBV28 and TRBJ2-1, with TRBD2 matching over 7 bases. Germline V gives CDR1 MDHEN, CDR2 SYDVKM. J was trimmed by 3 bases and V by 3 bases; bases with no gene match: 2. The CDR3 contains 14 residues. The DNA for the CDR3 is TGTGCCAGCAGTTTGGGAGGGGACTACAATGAGCAGTTCTTC. It specifies CASSLGGDYNEQFF.

The CDR3 is CASSQDSGAQYF. The CDR3 coding sequence is TGTGCCAGCAGCCAGGACTCGGGGGCCCAGTACTTC. The chain uses TRBV7-6 and TRBJ2-5; tentative D call: TRBD2 (6 bases). Trimming took off 5 bases at V and 9 bases at J, with 13 bases between the two ends. The CDR3 spans 12 residues. Germline loops: CDR1 SGHVS, CDR2 FNYEAQ.

The chain combines TRBV5-1 with TRBJ1-4; D is perhaps TRBD1 (6 bases). CDR3 length equals 15 residues. Deletions cut 0 bases from V and 8 bases from J, with 14 bases between. The germline V gene encodes CDR1 SGHRS and CDR2 YFSETQ. CDR3 protein: CASSLAGGLGEKLFF. Here the CDR3 DNA reads TGCGCCAGCAGCTTGGCCGGGGGGCTAGGGGAAAAACTGTTTTTT.

The gene calls are TRBV7-2 and TRBJ2-1, with 7 bases fitting TRBD1. The germline V gene encodes CDR1 SGHTA and CDR2 FQGNSA. Trimming removed 1 base from V and 3 bases from J; junction bases left unmatched: 9. The CDR3 consists of 17 residues. The CDR3 bases are TGTGCCAGCAGCTTAGGTGGTGGGGCAGGGGGCTACAATGAGCAGTTCTTC. Translation gives CASSLGGGAGGYNEQFF. The whole variable domain, remainder taken from reference TRBV7-2 and TRBJ2-1, is GAGVSQSPSNKVTEKGKDVELRCDPISGHTALYWYRQSLGQGLEFLIYFQGNSAPDKSGLPSDRFSAERTGGSVSTLTIQRTQQEDSAVYLCASSLGGGAGGYNEQFFGPGTRLTVL.

A few counts support this clone. The rearrangement joins TRBV19 to TRBJ2-7; the D gene is possibly TRBD1 (5 bases). There are 13 residues in the CDR3. The V gene's germline CDR1 is LNHDA and CDR2 SQIVND (reference sequence). The V end was cut by 4 bases, the J end by 3 bases, with 10 bases between. CDR3 in amino acids: CASSTGFDYEQYF. In DNA, the CDR3 is TGTGCCAGTAGTACAGGGTTCGACTACGAGCAGTACTTC. Variable domain in full (rest from reference TRBV19 and TRBJ2-7): DGGITQSPKYLFRKEGQNVTLSCEQNLNHDAMYWYRQDPGQGLRLIYYSQIVNDFQKGDIAEGYSVSREKKESFPLTVTSAQKNPTAFYLCASSTGFDYEQYFGPGTRLTVT.

The V call is TRBV6-5, the J call TRBJ1-2, with TRBD1 as a possible D gene (6 bases). V lost 7 bases and J 3 bases, leaving 15 bases between the germline ends. The germline CDR1 and CDR2 sequences are MNHEY and SVGAGI. There are 14 residues in the CDR3. The CDR3 DNA sequence: TGTGCCAGCAATTCACAGGGAGGGCACTATGGCTACACCTTC. This translates into CASNSQGGHYGYTF.

The chain uses TRBV3-1 (or the pseudogene TRBV3-2) and TRBJ1-2; TRBD1 agrees at 7 bases. With 6 bases clipped from V and 5 bases from J, the junction kept 12 bases outside the gene matches. Germline CDR1 reads LGHDT; CDR2 reads YNNKEL (reference sequence). The CDR3 contains 15 residues. In nucleotides, the CDR3 is TGTGCCAGCAGTCAAAACCTACAGGGGATTTATGGCTACACCTTC. It encodes CASSQNLQGIYGYTF.

This sequence joins TRBV2 and TRBJ1-1; D unresolved. The ends were cut back, 3 bases at V and 4 bases at J, with 9 bases in the middle. The CDR3 covers 13 residues. Germline lookup yields CDR1 SNHLY and CDR2 FYNNEI. The CDR3 loop is CASSEATSTEAFF. The DNA for the CDR3 is TGTGCCAGCAGTGAGGCAACCAGCACTGAAGCTTTCTTT.

The J gene is TRBJ1-1, the V gene TRBV30; D not certain. V dropped 4 bases and J dropped 0 bases, with 12 bases sitting between them. CDR3 length equals 14 residues. The germline V gene encodes CDR1 GTSNPN and CDR2 SVGIG (reference sequence). CDR3 in DNA: TGTGCCTGGATACCACCTAGCCTGAACACTGAAGCTTTCTTT. Translated, it gives CAWIPPSLNTEAFF.

This clone was found a few times. The V and J genes are TRBV6-6 and TRBJ2-2; D is uncertain. This CDR3 comprises 17 residues. CDR1 and CDR2 from the germline V gene are MNHNY and SVGAGI (reference sequence). Trimming pared 5 bases from V and 3 bases from J, leaving 19 bases between. The CDR3 loop is CASSPTGSHIYTGELFF. The CDR3 coding sequence is TGTGCCAGCAGTCCGACCGGGTCCCACATTTACACCGGGGAGCTGTTTTTT.

There are a few counts of this clone. The same CDR3 arises from other DNA sequences in this sample as well. The chain links TRBV6-5 to TRBJ2-6, with D hard to call. Germline V gene data show CDR1 as MNHEY and CDR2 as SVGAGI. V lost 0 bases, J lost 1 base, and 7 bases lay in between. This CDR3 has 16 amino acids. CDR3 coding DNA: TGTGCCAGCAGTTACTCCCCCGGGTCTGGGGCCAACGTCCTGACTTTC. It encodes CASSYSPGSGANVLTF.

This chain connects TRBV30 to TRBJ2-5; no clear D. Germline V lookup: CDR1 GTSNPN, CDR2 SVGIG (reference sequence). The ends were cut back, 0 bases at V and 2 bases at J, with 10 bases in the middle. The CDR3 loop spans 14 amino acids. The CDR3 DNA reads TGTGCCTGGAGTGTTTGGGCAACGCAAGAGACCCAGTACTTC. Protein: CAWSVWATQETQYF.

The genes are TRBV28 and TRBJ2-5, with D possibly matching TRBD2 (6 bases). Germline assignment: CDR1 MDHEN and CDR2 SYDVKM. The V end was cut by 6 bases, the J end by 5 bases, with 22 bases between. This CDR3 region has 16 residues. CDR3 in DNA: TGTGCCAGCAGCCCCGTCGCCGGGGCGGGAAGGGAGACCCAGTACTTC. Protein product: CASSPVAGAGRETQYF.

The CDR3 sequence is CASSLRTGRASGYGYTF. The DNA for the CDR3 is TGTGCCAGCAGCTTAAGGACAGGGAGGGCCTCTGGGTATGGCTACACCTTC. The V call is TRBV14, the J call TRBJ1-2, with 8 bases that match TRBD1. Germline CDR1 reads SGHDN; CDR2 reads FVKESK. The V gene end was trimmed by 5 bases and the J gene end by 5 bases; junction bases not matched to a gene: 16. The CDR3 contains 17 residues.

The chain recombines TRBV30 with TRBJ1-2; D unresolved. The V gene lost 0 bases and the J gene lost 9 bases, with 14 bases spanning the gap. The germline CDR1 and CDR2 sequences are GTSNPN and SVGIG (reference sequence). The CDR3 contains 13 residues. CDR3 in amino acids: CAWSVPGIRSYTF. CDR3 nucleotide sequence: TGTGCCTGGAGTGTTCCGGGAATTAGGAGCTACACCTTC.

The genes are TRBV7-9 and TRBJ2-7, with 7 positions matching TRBD2. V was clipped by 1 base and J by 0 bases; unmatched bases: 0. In germline, CDR1 is SEHNR, CDR2 FQNEAQ (reference sequence). The CDR3 totals 14 residues. The CDR3 loop reads CASSLERDSYEQYF. The CDR3 DNA reads TGTGCCAGCAGCTTAGAGCGGGACTCCTACGAGCAGTACTTC.

V gene TRBV5-4 combines with J gene TRBJ2-2, with 9 bases identical to TRBD2. Trimming took 0 bases from V and 6 from J; bases not matched to a gene: 6. Germline CDR1 SGHNT, CDR2 YYREEE (reference sequence). The CDR3 consists of 16 residues. The CDR3 sequence: CASSLEGTSLAGELFF. CDR3 coding DNA: TGTGCCAGCAGCTTGGAGGGGACTAGCTTAGCCGGGGAGCTGTTTTTT.

This clone was detected only a few times. The chain links TRBV27 to TRBJ1-4; a weak D match, TRBD1 (5 bases). Germline CDR1 reads MNHEY; CDR2 reads SMNVEV (reference sequence). V lost 6 bases to trimming and J lost 5 bases, with 13 bases between them. The CDR3 is 14 amino acids. The CDR3 bases are TGTGCCAGCAGCCTGGCAGGGTCCAATGAAAAACTGTTTTTT. Its protein is CASSLAGSNEKLFF.

The chain couples TRBV5-4 to TRBJ1-6; D is uncertain. V dropped 0 bases and J dropped 9 bases, with 10 bases sitting between them. Germline V gene lookup returns CDR1 SGHNT and CDR2 YYREEE (reference sequence). This CDR3 is 14 amino acids long. CDR3: CASSLGLTGSPLHF. The DNA of the CDR3 is TGTGCCAGCAGCTTGGGCCTCACGGGTTCACCCCTCCACTTT.